This TCR beta chain was documented in a study of T cell repertoires in cytomegalovirus infection. Study-wide context: It can be stated that public TCR beta signatures indicated CMV infection as well as a matching HLA type.

TCRdb used MiXCR to reprocess the reads, holding one entry per CDR3 protein. Of some 150,000 distinct CDR3 sequences listed, under 8% are singletons. Germline CDR1 DFQATT, CDR2 SNEGSKA (reference sequence). This CDR3 contains 13 residues. With V trimmed by 7 bases and J by 8 bases, 6 bases remained unmatched. The rearrangement joins TRBV20-1 to TRBJ2-1, with 12 nucleotides matching TRBD2. What was sequenced was PBMCs. The clonotype originates from a human donor in good health (CMV status not recorded). Some clones in this sample may be carry-over from other donors' samples. CDR3 nucleotides: TGCAGTGTTCTAGCGGGGGGGCCCTATGAGCAGTTCTTC. Its translation: CSVLAGGPYEQFF.